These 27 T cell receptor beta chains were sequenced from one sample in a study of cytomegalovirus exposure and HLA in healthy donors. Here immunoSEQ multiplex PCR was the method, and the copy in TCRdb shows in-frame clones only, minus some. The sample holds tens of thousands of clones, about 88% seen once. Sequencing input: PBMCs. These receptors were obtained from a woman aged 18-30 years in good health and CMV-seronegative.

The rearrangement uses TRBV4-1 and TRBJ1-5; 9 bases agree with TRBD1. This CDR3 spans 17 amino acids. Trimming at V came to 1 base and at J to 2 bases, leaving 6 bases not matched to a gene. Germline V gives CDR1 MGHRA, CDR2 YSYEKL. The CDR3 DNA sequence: TGCGCCAGCAGCCAAGTGGGGACAGGGATGGGCAATCAGCCCCAGCATTTT. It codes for CASSQVGTGMGNQPQHF.

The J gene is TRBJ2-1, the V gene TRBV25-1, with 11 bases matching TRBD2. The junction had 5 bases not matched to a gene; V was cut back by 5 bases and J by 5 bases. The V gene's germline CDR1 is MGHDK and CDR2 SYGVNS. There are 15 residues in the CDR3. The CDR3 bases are TGTGCCAGCAGTAGGTTGACTAGCGGGGACAATGAGCAGTTCTTC. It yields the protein CASSRLTSGDNEQFF.

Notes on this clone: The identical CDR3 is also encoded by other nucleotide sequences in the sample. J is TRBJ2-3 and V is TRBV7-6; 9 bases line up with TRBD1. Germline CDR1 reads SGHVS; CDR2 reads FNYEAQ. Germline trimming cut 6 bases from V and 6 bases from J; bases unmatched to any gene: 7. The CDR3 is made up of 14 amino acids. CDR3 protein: CASSSGQGTDTQYF. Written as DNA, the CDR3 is TGTGCCAGCAGTTCGGGACAGGGAACGGATACGCAGTATTTT.

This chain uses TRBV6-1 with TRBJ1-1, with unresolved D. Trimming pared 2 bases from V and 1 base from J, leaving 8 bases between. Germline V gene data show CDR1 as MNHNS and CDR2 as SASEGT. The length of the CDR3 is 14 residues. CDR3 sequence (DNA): TGTGCCAGCAGTGAAAGCTTTGGGAACACTGAAGCTTTCTTT. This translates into CASSESFGNTEAFF.

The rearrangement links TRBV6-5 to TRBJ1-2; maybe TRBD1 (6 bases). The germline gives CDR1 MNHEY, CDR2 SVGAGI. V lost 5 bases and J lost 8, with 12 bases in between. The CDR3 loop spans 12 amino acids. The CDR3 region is CASSHPGTGYTF. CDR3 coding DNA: TGTGCCAGCAGTCACCCAGGGACAGGCTACACCTTC.

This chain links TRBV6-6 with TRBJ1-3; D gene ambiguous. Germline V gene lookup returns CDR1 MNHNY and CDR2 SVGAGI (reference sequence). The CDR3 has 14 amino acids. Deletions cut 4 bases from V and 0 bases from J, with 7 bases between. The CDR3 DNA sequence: TGTGCCAGCAGTTTAGAATCCTCTGGAAACACCATATATTTT. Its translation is CASSLESSGNTIYF.

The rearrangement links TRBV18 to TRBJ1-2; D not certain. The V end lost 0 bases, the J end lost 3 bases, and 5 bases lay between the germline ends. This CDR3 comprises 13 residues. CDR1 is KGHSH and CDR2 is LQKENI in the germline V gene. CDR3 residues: CASSPPTDYGYTF. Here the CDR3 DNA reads TGTGCCAGCTCACCACCGACTGACTATGGCTACACCTTC.

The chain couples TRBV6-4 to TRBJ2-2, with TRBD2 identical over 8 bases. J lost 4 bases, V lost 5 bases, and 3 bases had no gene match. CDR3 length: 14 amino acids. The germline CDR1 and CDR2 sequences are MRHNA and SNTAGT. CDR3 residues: CASSPTSATGELFF. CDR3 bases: TGTGCCAGCAGTCCGACTAGCGCCACCGGGGAGCTGTTTTTT.

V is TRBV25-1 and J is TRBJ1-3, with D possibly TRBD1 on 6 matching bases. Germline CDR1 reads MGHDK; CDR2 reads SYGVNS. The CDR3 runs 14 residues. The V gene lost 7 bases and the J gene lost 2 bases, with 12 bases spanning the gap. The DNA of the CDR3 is TGTGCCAGCACCCTAGGGGGGGCTGGAAACACCATATATTTT. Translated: CASTLGGAGNTIYF.

The CDR3 bases are TGTGCCAGCAGTTACTCGAAACAGGGGGGGTCTGGCTACACCTTC. As protein: CASSYSKQGGSGYTF. The chain couples TRBV6-5 to TRBJ1-2; 8 nucleotides align to TRBD1. CDR1 MNHEY and CDR2 SVGAGI come from the germline V gene. V was pared by 0 bases and J by 7 bases, with 7 bases of the junction left unmatched. The CDR3 length is 15 residues.

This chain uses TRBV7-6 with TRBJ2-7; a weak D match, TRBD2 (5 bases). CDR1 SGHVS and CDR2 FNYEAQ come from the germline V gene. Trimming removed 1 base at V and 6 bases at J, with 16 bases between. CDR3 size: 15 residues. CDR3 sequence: CASSLEALGAGEQYF. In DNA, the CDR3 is TGTGCCAGCAGCTTAGAGGCCCTCGGCGCGGGCGAGCAGTACTTC.

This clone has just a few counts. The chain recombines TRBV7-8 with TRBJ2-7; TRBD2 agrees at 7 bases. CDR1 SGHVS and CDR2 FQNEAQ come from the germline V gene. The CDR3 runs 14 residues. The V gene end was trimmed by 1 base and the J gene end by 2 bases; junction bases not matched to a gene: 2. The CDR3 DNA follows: TGTGCCAGCAGCTTAGGTGCGGGAGCCTACGAGCAGTACTTC. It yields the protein CASSLGAGAYEQYF.

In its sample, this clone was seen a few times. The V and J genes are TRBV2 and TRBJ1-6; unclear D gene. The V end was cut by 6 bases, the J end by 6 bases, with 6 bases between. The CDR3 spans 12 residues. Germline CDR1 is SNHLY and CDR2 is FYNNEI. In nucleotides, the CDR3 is TGTGCCAGCAGGTCGGGTAATTCACCCCTCCACTTT. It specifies CASRSGNSPLHF.

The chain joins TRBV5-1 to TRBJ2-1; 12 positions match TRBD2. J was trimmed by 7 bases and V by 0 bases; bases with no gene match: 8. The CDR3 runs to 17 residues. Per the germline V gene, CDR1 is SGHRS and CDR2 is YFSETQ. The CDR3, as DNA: TGCGCCAGCAGCTTGGAAAGACTAGCGGGAGTTGGGAATGAGCAGTTCTTC. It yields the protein CASSLERLAGVGNEQFF.

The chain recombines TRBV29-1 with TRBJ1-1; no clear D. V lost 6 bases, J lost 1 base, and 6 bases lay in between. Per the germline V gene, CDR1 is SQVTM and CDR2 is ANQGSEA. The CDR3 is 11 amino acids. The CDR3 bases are TGCAGCGTGGAGGGGAACACTGAAGCTTTCTTT. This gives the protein CSVEGNTEAFF.

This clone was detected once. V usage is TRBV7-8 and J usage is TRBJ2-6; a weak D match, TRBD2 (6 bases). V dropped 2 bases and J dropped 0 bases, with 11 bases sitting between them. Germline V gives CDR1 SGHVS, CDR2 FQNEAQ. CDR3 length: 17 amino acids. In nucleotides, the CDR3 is TGTGCCAGCAGCTTAAACCCGCGGGGCTCTGGGGCCAACGTCCTGACTTTC. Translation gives CASSLNPRGSGANVLTF.

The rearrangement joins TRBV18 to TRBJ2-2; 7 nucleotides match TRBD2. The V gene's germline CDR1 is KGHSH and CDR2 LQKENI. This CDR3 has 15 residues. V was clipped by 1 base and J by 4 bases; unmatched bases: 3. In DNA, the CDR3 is TGTGCCAGCTCACCACGGGAGGGAAGCACCGGGGAGCTGTTTTTT. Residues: CASSPREGSTGELFF.

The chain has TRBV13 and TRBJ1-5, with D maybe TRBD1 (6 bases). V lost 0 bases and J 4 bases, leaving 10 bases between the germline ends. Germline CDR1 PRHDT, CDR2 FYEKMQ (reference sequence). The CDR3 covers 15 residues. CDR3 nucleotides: TGTGCCAGCAGCTTAGGGGGGGCTAGGAATCAGCCCCAGCATTTT. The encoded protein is CASSLGGARNQPQHF.

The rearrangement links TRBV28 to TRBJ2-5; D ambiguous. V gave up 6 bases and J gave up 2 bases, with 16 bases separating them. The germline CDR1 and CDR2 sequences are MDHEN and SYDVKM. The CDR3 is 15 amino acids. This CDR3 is CASSSVRFRQETQYF. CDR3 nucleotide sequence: TGTGCCAGCAGCTCTGTCAGATTTCGACAAGAGACCCAGTACTTC.

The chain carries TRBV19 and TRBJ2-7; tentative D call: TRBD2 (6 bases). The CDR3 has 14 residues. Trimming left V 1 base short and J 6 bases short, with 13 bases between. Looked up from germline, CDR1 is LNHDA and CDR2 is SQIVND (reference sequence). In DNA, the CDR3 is TGTGCCAGTAGTATAGGTCGGGAGTTCTCCGAGCAGTACTTC. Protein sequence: CASSIGREFSEQYF.

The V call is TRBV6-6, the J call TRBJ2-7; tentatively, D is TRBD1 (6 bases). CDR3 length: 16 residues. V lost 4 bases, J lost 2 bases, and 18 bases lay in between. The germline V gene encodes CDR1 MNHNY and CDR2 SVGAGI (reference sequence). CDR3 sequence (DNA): TGTGCCAGCAGTTCCCCGCAGGGGCCCCGACCCTACGAGCAGTACTTC. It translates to CASSSPQGPRPYEQYF.

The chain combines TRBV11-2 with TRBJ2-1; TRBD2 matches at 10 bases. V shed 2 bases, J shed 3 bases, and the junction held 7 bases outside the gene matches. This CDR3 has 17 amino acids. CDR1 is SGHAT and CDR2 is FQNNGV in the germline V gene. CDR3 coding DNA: TGTGCCAGCAGCTTATATGAACTAGCGGGACTCTACAATGAGCAGTTCTTC. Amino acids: CASSLYELAGLYNEQFF.

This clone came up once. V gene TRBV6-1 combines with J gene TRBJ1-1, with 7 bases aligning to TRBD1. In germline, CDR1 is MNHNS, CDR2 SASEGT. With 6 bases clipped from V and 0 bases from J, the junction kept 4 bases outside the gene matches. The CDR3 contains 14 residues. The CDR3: CASSAQGVNTEAFF. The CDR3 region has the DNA TGTGCCAGCAGCGCGCAGGGGGTGAACACTGAAGCTTTCTTT.

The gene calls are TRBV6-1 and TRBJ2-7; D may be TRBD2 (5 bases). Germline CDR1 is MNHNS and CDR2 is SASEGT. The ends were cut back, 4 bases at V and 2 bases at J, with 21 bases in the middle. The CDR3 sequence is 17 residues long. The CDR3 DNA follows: TGTGCCAGCAGTGGAATTCGGGGTCGGACTGTGACCTACGAGCAGTACTTC. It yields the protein CASSGIRGRTVTYEQYF.

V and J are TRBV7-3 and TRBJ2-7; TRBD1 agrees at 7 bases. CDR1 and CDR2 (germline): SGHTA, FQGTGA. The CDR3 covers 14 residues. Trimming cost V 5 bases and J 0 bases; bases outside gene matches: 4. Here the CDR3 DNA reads TGTGCCAGCAGCCCCAGGGGGAGCTCCTACGAGCAGTACTTC. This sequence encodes CASSPRGSSYEQYF.

This CDR3 is CASSLVVTGGTANYGYTF. The CDR3 bases are TGTGCCAGCAGCTTAGTTGTGACAGGGGGTACAGCTAACTATGGCTACACCTTC. The chain links TRBV7-2 to TRBJ1-2, with TRBD1 matching 9 bases. From germline, CDR1 is SGHTA and CDR2 FQGNSA. This CDR3 spans 18 amino acids. The V gene end was trimmed by 1 base and the J gene end by 0 bases; junction bases not matched to a gene: 9.

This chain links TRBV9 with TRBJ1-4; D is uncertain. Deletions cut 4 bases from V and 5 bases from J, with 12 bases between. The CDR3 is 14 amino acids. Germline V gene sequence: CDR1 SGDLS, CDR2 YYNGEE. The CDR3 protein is CASSPGVGNEKLFF. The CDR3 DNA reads TGTGCCAGCAGCCCGGGAGTGGGCAATGAAAAACTGTTTTTT. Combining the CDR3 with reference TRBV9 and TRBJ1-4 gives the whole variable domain DSGVTQTPKHLITATGQRVTLRCSPRSGDLSVYWYQQSLDQGLQFLIQYYNGEERAKGNILERFSAQQFPDLHSELNLSSLELGDSALYFCASSPGVGNEKLFFGSGTQLSVL.